The entry below gives a single TCR beta chain sequence along with its context. This CDR3 comprises 14 residues. CDR1 LGHDT and CDR2 YNNKEL come from the germline V gene (reference sequence). Trimming pared 3 bases from V and 7 bases from J, leaving 15 bases between. The sample originates from a study of blood T cell repertoires in COVID-19. As for the study in general: From the United States, Italy and Spain came samples of acute and convalescent COVID-19.

Per the original methods: How many nucleated cells were present was estimated from reference gene primer amplification. Using immunoSEQ multiplex PCR, the repertoire was profiled, and TCRdb retains in-frame clones only, with some absent. D and trimming come from the DNA, and the V and J calls and clone size come from that table. The sample records tens of thousands of clones, approximately 85% being singletons. The sequenced material came from peripheral blood. The clonotype comes from a human donor with acute or convalescent COVID-19. The donor label of this sample is uncertain. V is TRBV3-1 (or the pseudogene TRBV3-2) and J is TRBJ1-1; tentatively, D is TRBD1 (5 bases). The CDR3 protein is CASSHDGSQGEAFF. In DNA form, the CDR3 reads TGTGCCAGCAGCCATGACGGATCGCAGGGTGAAGCTTTCTTT.